A selection of T cell receptor beta chains follows, all from one sample in a study of post-analysis software for immune sequencing data. TCRdb independently ran MiXCR on the PCR reads; one entry per CDR3 protein. Here the sample spans roughly 400,000 distinct CDR3 sequences, approximately 37% being singletons. Material for sequencing was blood. The receptors were sampled from a girl aged 2-10 years with multiple sclerosis. Both conserved end residues are part of each CDR3. A D gene is named only where the DNA matches it firmly. Clone size is stated in some rows and not others, as once, few, many or a class when expanded.

TRBJ2-1 many TRBD1 TRBV20-1 CSAWTWTGNNEQFF TGCAGTGCTTGGACCTGGACAGGGAACAATGAGCAGTTCTTC
TRBJ2-3 few TRBD1 TRBV18 CASSLGTGGTDTQYF TGTGCCAGCTCTCTCGGGACAGGGGGCACAGATACGCAGTATTTT
TRBJ1-2 few . TRBV29-1 CSVTGKNYGYTF TGCAGCGTTACAGGAAAAAACTATGGCTACACCTTC
TRBJ2-3 few TRBD2 TRBV14 CASSQTEGTSWDTQYF TGTGCCAGCAGCCAAACCGAGGGGACTAGCTGGGATACGCAGTATTTT
TRBJ1-2 few . TRBV15 CATSRGQGHDGYTF TGTGCCACCAGCAGAGGCCAGGGGCATGATGGCTACACCTTC
TRBJ2-1 few . TRBV7-3 CASSQRVHNEQFF TGTGCCAGCAGCCAAAGGGTACATAATGAGCAGTTCTTC
TRBJ2-2 . TRBD1 TRBV6-1 CASSGGRTGRLFF TGTGCCAGCAGTGGAGGGAGGACAGGGAGGCTGTTTTTT
TRBJ2-5 few TRBD2 TRBV7-2 CASSLQRGGQETQYF TGTGCCAGCAGCTTGCAGCGGGGGGGTCAAGAGACCCAGTACTTC
TRBJ2-1 . . TRBV30 CTWSAQGNEQFF TGTACCTGGAGTGCCCAGGGCAATGAGCAGTTCTTC
TRBJ2-7 . TRBD1 TRBV2 CASSNEQGHEQYF TGTGCCAGCAGTAACGAACAGGGGCACGAGCAGTACTTC
TRBJ1-5 few . TRBV6-6 CASSYPNRQGNQPQHF TGTGCCAGCAGTTACCCCAATCGCCAGGGCAATCAGCCCCAGCATTTT
TRBJ2-1 few TRBD2 TRBV7-8 CASSLSLAGGYNEQFF TGTGCCAGCAGCTTATCCCTAGCGGGAGGGTACAATGAGCAGTTCTTC
TRBJ2-7 once TRBD1 TRBV6-2/TRBV6-3 CASSSETGVNEQYF TGTGCCAGCAGTTCCGAGACAGGGGTCAACGAGCAGTACTTC
TRBJ1-3 . . TRBV6-6 CASRDRGNTIYF TGTGCCAGCAGGGACCGTGGAAACACCATATATTTT
TRBJ1-5 . . TRBV7-8 CASSYLSGQGYLGNQPQHF TGTGCCAGCAGCTACCTAAGCGGCCAGGGGTATTTGGGCAATCAGCCCCAGCATTTT